These 21 T cell receptor beta chains were sequenced from one sample in a study of blood T cell repertoires in COVID-19. Assay used: immunoSEQ multiplex PCR; TCRdb lists only in-frame clones, some missing. The sample carries about 120,000 clones, 85% to 90% recorded once. The sample comprised peripheral blood. The receptors derive from a woman aged 70 to 79 with acute or convalescent COVID-19.

The rearrangement links TRBV29-1 to TRBJ2-7, with D maybe TRBD2 (5 bases). Germline V gene lookup returns CDR1 SQVTM and CDR2 ANQGSEA. This CDR3 comprises 13 residues. V was cut by 4 bases and J by 2 bases, with 12 bases left in between. The CDR3 is CSVVPGFAYEQYF. The DNA for the CDR3 is TGCAGCGTTGTGCCGGGATTTGCCTACGAGCAGTACTTC.

The chain couples TRBV4-1 to TRBJ2-1, with 9 bases matching TRBD2. The V gene's germline CDR1 is MGHRA and CDR2 YSYEKL. The CDR3 contains 15 residues. The J segment lost 2 bases and the V segment lost 6 bases, leaving 5 bases of the junction unmatched. For the CDR3, the DNA is TGCGCCAGCAGTTGGGGCGGGGGGGCCTACAATGAGCAGTTCTTC. Its protein product is CASSWGGGAYNEQFF.

V usage is TRBV11-1 and J usage is TRBJ2-3; maybe TRBD1 (6 bases). The germline CDR1 and CDR2 sequences are SGHAT and FQDESV (reference sequence). The V end lost 5 bases, the J end lost 1 base, and 16 bases lay between the germline ends. The CDR3 extends over 16 amino acids. CDR3 in DNA: TGTGCCAGCAGCCCTAGCCCGGGACATCGCACAGATACGCAGTATTTT. It codes for CASSPSPGHRTDTQYF.

This clone occurred a few times. This chain connects TRBV24-1 to TRBJ2-2, with 10 bases lining up with TRBD1. Per germline, CDR1 KGHDR and CDR2 SFDVKD. The V and J ends lost 3 bases and 4 bases, in that order; junction bases with no gene match: 4. This CDR3 spans 16 amino acids. The CDR3 is CATSDPDRGSTGELFF. In nucleotides, the CDR3 is TGTGCCACCAGTGATCCGGACAGGGGGTCCACCGGGGAGCTGTTTTTT.

J is TRBJ2-3 and V is TRBV18, with D possibly being TRBD2 (5 bases). CDR3 size: 14 residues. The germline gives CDR1 KGHSH, CDR2 LQKENI. V gave up 1 base and J gave up 6 bases, with 11 bases separating them. The CDR3 sequence is CASSPLRGLDTQYF. For the CDR3, the DNA is TGTGCCAGCTCACCACTCCGGGGTTTGGATACGCAGTATTTT.

The V gene is TRBV18, the J gene TRBJ2-2, with 7 nucleotides matching TRBD1. The ends lost 1 base at V and 5 bases at J; junction bases unmatched: 4. This CDR3 is built from 15 residues. Per germline, CDR1 KGHSH and CDR2 LQKENI. CDR3 sequence: CASSPRDSPTGELFF. In DNA form, the CDR3 reads TGTGCCAGCTCACCACGGGACAGTCCGACCGGGGAGCTGTTTTTT.

The chain links TRBV11-2 to TRBJ2-2; 8 positions match TRBD1. Germline lookup yields CDR1 SGHAT and CDR2 FQNNGV. J was trimmed by 6 bases and V by 6 bases; bases with no gene match: 6. This CDR3 spans 14 amino acids. CDR3: CASRAGGWAGELFF. In nucleotides, the CDR3 is TGTGCCAGCAGAGCAGGGGGCTGGGCCGGGGAGCTGTTTTTT.

The chain uses TRBV5-1 and TRBJ2-1, with a tentative D call TRBD2 (5 bases). Germline values: CDR1 SGHRS, CDR2 YFSETQ. The V end was cut by 0 bases, the J end by 2 bases, with 6 bases between. This CDR3 spans 14 amino acids. CDR3 nucleotide sequence: TGCGCCAGCAGCTTGGACGGGGCCTACAATGAGCAGTTCTTC. Protein sequence: CASSLDGAYNEQFF.

The V call is TRBV28, the J call TRBJ2-2; D gene unclear. The CDR3 is 12 residues long. In germline, CDR1 is MDHEN, CDR2 SYDVKM. Trimming removed 8 bases at V and 3 bases at J, with 7 bases between. The CDR3 sequence is CASGQHTGELFF. The DNA of the CDR3 is TGTGCCAGCGGGCAGCACACCGGGGAGCTGTTTTTT.

The rearrangement uses TRBV5-4 and TRBJ2-3, with 8 bases matching TRBD2. V lost 4 bases to trimming and J lost 5 bases; unmatched junction nucleotides: 6. Germline assignment: CDR1 SGHNT and CDR2 YYREEE (reference sequence). There are 14 residues in the CDR3. The DNA of the CDR3 is TGTGCCAGCAGCCCAGCGGGGGCGGGAGATACGCAGTATTTT. Amino acid sequence: CASSPAGAGDTQYF.

This sequence joins TRBV5-5 and TRBJ2-4; D might be TRBD2 (5 bases). The V gene lost 7 bases and the J gene lost 7 bases, with 15 bases spanning the gap. This CDR3 has 13 amino acids. Per germline, CDR1 SGHKS and CDR2 YYEKEE (reference sequence). The CDR3 DNA is TGTGCCAGCGGCGAGGGAAGTATGAACATTCAGTACTTC. It yields the protein CASGEGSMNIQYF. The full variable domain, rest sourced from reference TRBV5-5 and TRBJ2-4, is DAGVTQSPTHLIKTRGQQVTLRCSPISGHKSVSWYQQVLGQGPQFIFQYYEKEERGRGNFPDRFSARQFPNYSSELNVNALLLGDSALYLCASGEGSMNIQYFGAGTRLSVL.

With respect to this clone: A read error may produce the germline difference seen at one junction end. In the same sample, other DNA sequences code for this CDR3. The chain links TRBV7-3 to TRBJ2-2; D unresolved. The CDR3 is 14 residues long. Germline CDR1 SGHTA, CDR2 FQGTGA. CDR3 sequence (DNA): TGCGCCAGCAGCCCGCAGTTGGCTACCGGGGAGCTGTTTTTT. Translated, it gives CASSPQLATGELFF.

This chain uses TRBV5-1 with TRBJ1-1; 8 bases align to TRBD1. The CDR3 is made up of 16 amino acids. Germline CDR1 and CDR2: SGHRS and YFSETQ. V trimming: 3 bases; J trimming: 5 bases; junction bases outside the gene matches: 12. The CDR3 reads CASSSSPTTGGTEAFF. The CDR3 DNA sequence: TGCGCCAGCAGCTCATCCCCCACCACAGGGGGGACTGAAGCTTTCTTT.

The chain couples TRBV5-1 to TRBJ2-3, with unresolved D. V was shortened by 1 base and J by 2 bases, with 8 bases between the two germline ends. Germline V gives CDR1 SGHRS, CDR2 YFSETQ. This CDR3 has 14 amino acids. CDR3 sequence: CASSLSQNTDTQYF. The CDR3 nucleotides are TGCGCCAGCAGCTTGAGTCAGAACACAGATACGCAGTATTTT.

This chain connects TRBV12-3 or TRBV12-4 to TRBJ2-7; 7 nucleotides match TRBD1. After removal of 5 bases from V and 4 bases from J, the junction contained 2 bases not matched to a gene. CDR3 size: 12 residues. The CDR3 is CASSTRGYEQYF. Here the CDR3 DNA reads TGTGCCAGCAGTACCAGGGGGTACGAGCAGTACTTC.

The rearrangement links TRBV4-1 to TRBJ1-1; D gene ambiguous. The germline V gene encodes CDR1 MGHRA and CDR2 YSYEKL. V was shortened by 4 bases and J by 8 bases, with 11 bases between the two germline ends. The CDR3 sequence is 12 residues long. In DNA, the CDR3 is TGCGCCAGCAGCCCTCTTTCGGGGGAAGCTTTCTTT. This sequence encodes CASSPLSGEAFF.

The chain uses TRBV19 and TRBJ1-6; no clear D gene. Trimming cost V 6 bases and J 7 bases, with 13 bases left between them. Germline V gene lookup returns CDR1 LNHDA and CDR2 SQIVND (reference sequence). This CDR3 has 14 residues. This chain's CDR3 is CASSGPEGNSPLHF. For the CDR3, the DNA is TGTGCCAGTAGCGGACCGGAGGGCAATTCACCCCTCCACTTT.

The chain recombines TRBV2 with TRBJ2-5, with TRBD2 matching over 8 bases. Looked up from germline, CDR1 is SNHLY and CDR2 is FYNNEI. This CDR3 has 15 amino acids. After removal of 8 bases from V and 3 bases from J, the junction contained 11 bases not matched to a gene. CDR3 protein: CASGGEISGEETQYF. The CDR3 DNA reads TGTGCCAGCGGGGGGGAGATTAGCGGGGAAGAGACCCAGTACTTC.

CDR3 loop: CASSLSHPGSEKLFF. CDR3 in DNA: TGTGCCAGCAGTTTATCCCACCCGGGGAGTGAAAAACTGTTTTTT. V and J are TRBV28 and TRBJ1-4; D is uncertain. CDR3 size: 15 residues. Trimming removed 1 base from V and 7 bases from J, with 13 bases in between. Looked up from germline, CDR1 is MDHEN and CDR2 is SYDVKM.

This chain connects TRBV3-1 (or the pseudogene TRBV3-2) to TRBJ2-7, with D possibly matching TRBD2 (5 bases). V was cut by 1 base and J by 0 bases, with 7 bases left in between. Germline V gene sequence: CDR1 LGHDT, CDR2 YNNKEL (reference sequence). The CDR3 loop spans 14 amino acids. DNA of the CDR3: TGTGCCAGCAGCCAAGTGGGGAGCTCCTACGAGCAGTACTTC. Translating gives CASSQVGSSYEQYF.

The V call is TRBV6-4, the J call TRBJ2-3; 14 nucleotides match TRBD2. Germline V gives CDR1 MRHNA, CDR2 SNTAGT. Trimming at V came to 0 bases and at J to 8 bases, leaving 1 base not matched to a gene. The CDR3 has 15 residues. This chain's CDR3 is CASSDSGLAGGTQYF. The CDR3 nucleotides read TGTGCCAGCAGTGACTCTGGACTAGCGGGGGGTACGCAGTATTTT.